This T cell receptor beta chain was identified in a study of HIV-infected patients and healthy controls. Many counts were recorded for this clonotype. A single record per CDR3 protein comes from TCRdb applying MiXCR to the 5' RACE reads. The sample carries some 70,000 distinct CDR3 sequences, 15% to 20% recorded once. The V gene's germline CDR1 is LGHDT and CDR2 YNNKEL (reference sequence). V was cut by 1 base and J by 5 bases, with 8 bases left in between. The CDR3 is 13 residues long. The receptor's source is a human donor in good health. The chain carries TRBV3-1 and TRBJ1-1; perhaps TRBD1 as D (5 bases). Material: CD4+ T cells from blood. This chain's CDR3 is CASSQGGVTEAFF. Here the CDR3 DNA reads TGTGCCAGCAGCCAAGGGGGGGTGACTGAAGCTTTCTTT. Based on the CDR3 plus reference TRBV3-1 and TRBJ1-1, the full variable domain is DTAVSQTPKYLVTQMGNDKSIKCEQNLGHDTMYWYKQDSKKFLKIMFSYNNKELIINETVPNRFSPKSPDKAHLNLHINSLELGDSAVYFCASSQGGVTEAFFGQGTRLTVV.